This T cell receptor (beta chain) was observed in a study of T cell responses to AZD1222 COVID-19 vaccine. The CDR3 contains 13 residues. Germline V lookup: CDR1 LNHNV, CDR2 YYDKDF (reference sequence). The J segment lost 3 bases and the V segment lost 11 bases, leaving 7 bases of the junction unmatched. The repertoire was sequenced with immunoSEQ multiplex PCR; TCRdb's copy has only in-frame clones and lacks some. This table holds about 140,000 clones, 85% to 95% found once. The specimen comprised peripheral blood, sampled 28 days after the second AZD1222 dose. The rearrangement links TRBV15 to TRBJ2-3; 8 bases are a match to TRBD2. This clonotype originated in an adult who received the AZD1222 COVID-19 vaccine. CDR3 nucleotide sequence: TGTGCCTCCCGCAGCGGGAGTACAGATACGCAGTATTTT. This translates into CASRSGSTDTQYF.